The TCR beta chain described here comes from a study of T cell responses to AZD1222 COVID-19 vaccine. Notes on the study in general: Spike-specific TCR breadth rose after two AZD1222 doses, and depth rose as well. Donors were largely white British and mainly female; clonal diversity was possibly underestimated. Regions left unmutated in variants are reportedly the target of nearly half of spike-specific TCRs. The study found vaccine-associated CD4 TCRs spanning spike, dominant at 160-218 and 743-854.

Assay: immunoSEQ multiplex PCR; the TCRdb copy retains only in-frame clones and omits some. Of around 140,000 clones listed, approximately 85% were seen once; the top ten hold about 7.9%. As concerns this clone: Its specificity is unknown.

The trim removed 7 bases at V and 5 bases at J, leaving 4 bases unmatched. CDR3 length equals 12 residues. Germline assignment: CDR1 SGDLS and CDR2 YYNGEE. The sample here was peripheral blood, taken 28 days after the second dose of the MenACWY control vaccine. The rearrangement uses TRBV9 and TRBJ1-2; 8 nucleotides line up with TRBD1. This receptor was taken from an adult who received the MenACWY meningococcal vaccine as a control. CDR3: CASSNRGYGYTF. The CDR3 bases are TGTGCCAGCTCTAACAGGGGGTATGGCTACACCTTC.